The entry that follows covers one TCR beta chain sequence. The germline gives CDR1 SGHTA, CDR2 FQGNSA. V gave up 0 bases and J gave up 7 bases, with 16 bases separating them. This CDR3 has 16 amino acids. This record belongs to a study of blood T cell repertoires in COVID-19. Study as a whole: Both acute and convalescent COVID-19 samples were obtained from the United States, Italy and Spain.

In the original workflow: Reference gene primer amplification gave nucleated cell count estimates. Only in-frame clones appear in the TCRdb table, and some are missing; sequencing was by immunoSEQ multiplex PCR. The DNA gave D and trimming, while V, J and clone size come from that table. This table has about 280,000 clones, roughly 87% appearing once. The sample comprised PBMCs or T cells enriched from blood (not recorded which). The TCR comes from a woman aged 40 to 50 who had recovered from COVID-19. The chain joins TRBV7-2 to TRBJ1-5, with D perhaps TRBD1 (5 bases). The CDR3 bases are TGTGCCAGCAGCTTAGCCGGGGGGGTGGGGGAACAGCCCCAGCATTTT. It codes for CASSLAGGVGEQPQHF.